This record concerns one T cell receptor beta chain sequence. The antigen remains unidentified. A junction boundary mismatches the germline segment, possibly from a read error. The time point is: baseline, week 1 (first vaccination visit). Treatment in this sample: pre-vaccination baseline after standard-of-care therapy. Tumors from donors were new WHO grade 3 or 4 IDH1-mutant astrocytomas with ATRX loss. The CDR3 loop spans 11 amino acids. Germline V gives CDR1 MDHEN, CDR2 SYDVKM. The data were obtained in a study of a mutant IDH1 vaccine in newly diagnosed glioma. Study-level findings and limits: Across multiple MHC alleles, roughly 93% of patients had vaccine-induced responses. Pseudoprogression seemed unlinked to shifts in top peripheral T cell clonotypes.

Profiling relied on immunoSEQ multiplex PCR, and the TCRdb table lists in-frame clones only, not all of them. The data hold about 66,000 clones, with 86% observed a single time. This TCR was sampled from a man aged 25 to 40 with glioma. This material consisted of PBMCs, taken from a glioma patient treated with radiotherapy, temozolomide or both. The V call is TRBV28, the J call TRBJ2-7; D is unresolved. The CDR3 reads CASSNTRVPVF. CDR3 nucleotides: TGTGCCAGCAGTAATACAAGGGTTCCGGTCTTC. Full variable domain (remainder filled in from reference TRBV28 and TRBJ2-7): DVKVTQSSRYLVKRTGEKVFLECVQDMDHENMFWYRQDPGLGLRLIYFSYDVKMKEKGDIPEGYSVSREKKERFSLILESASTNQTSMYLCASSNTRVPVFGPGTRLTVT.